A selection of T cell receptor beta chains follows, all from one sample in a study of shared clonotypes between healthy human individuals. Method: immunoSEQ multiplex PCR; TCRdb's copy keeps in-frame clones and lacks some. The data show fewer than 2.5 million clones, with 93% seen just once and more than 0.35% held by the top ten. Sequencing was done on a sample of naive CD4+ T cells from PBMCs. These receptors originate from a man between 18 and 35 years old in good health. Some clones in this sample may be carry-over from other donors' samples. CDR3s include the opening cysteine and the closing phenylalanine or tryptophan. The order of the fields is D gene, CDR3 length, clone size, V gene, J gene, CDR3 DNA, CDR3 protein. D genes are given only for firm matches. The size of a clone is reported for some rows only, either as once, few or many, or as a class for expanded clones.

D: .; length: 16; size: .; V: TRBV28; J: TRBJ2-7; DNA: TGTGCCAGCAGTTTGGGGGCAGATGTTTTGGCCTACGAGCAGTACTTC; CDR3: CASSLGADVLAYEQYF
D: .; length: 16; size: .; V: TRBV4-1; J: TRBJ2-7; DNA: TGCGCCAGCAGCCACCCTCGGATGGACGGCTCCTACGAGCAGTACTTC; CDR3: CASSHPRMDGSYEQYF
D: .; length: 16; size: .; V: TRBV11-3; J: TRBJ2-1; DNA: TGTGCCAGCAGCTTAGGTTTCGCGGGACCCTACAATGAGCAGTTCTTC; CDR3: CASSLGFAGPYNEQFF
D: .; length: 14; size: .; V: TRBV5-1; J: TRBJ2-2; DNA: TGCGCCAGCAGCCCATTAGACGGCACCGGGGAGCTGTTTTTT; CDR3: CASSPLDGTGELFF
D: .; length: 15; size: .; V: TRBV14; J: TRBJ1-1; DNA: TGTGCCAGCAGCCCCACATCCAGGGTACACACTGAAGCTTTCTTT; CDR3: CASSPTSRVHTEAFF
D: TRBD1; length: 16; size: .; V: TRBV18; J: TRBJ1-2; DNA: TGTGCCAGCTCACCACCTGGGACAGGGCCTACCTATGGCTACACCTTC; CDR3: CASSPPGTGPTYGYTF
D: .; length: 13; size: .; V: TRBV6-1; J: TRBJ2-7; DNA: TGTGCCAGCAGTGCCTCCTTCTTGTACGAGCAGTACTTC; CDR3: CASSASFLYEQYF
D: .; length: 13; size: .; V: TRBV7-3; J: TRBJ2-4; DNA: TGTGCCAGCAGCTCCGGCGCCAAAAACATTCAGTACTTC; CDR3: CASSSGAKNIQYF
D: .; length: 14; size: once; V: TRBV29-1; J: TRBJ1-1; DNA: TGCAGCGTTGATTTGGGGGGACCCAACACTGAAGCTTTCTTT; CDR3: CSVDLGGPNTEAFF
D: TRBD1; length: 15; size: .; V: TRBV11-3; J: TRBJ2-5; DNA: TGTGCCAGCAGCCCCGGTGGGCGACAGGGAGAGACCCAGTACTTC; CDR3: CASSPGGRQGETQYF
D: .; length: 13; size: .; V: TRBV6-6; J: TRBJ2-7; DNA: TGTGCCAGCAGTTTAGGGGATACCTACGAGCAGTACTTC; CDR3: CASSLGDTYEQYF
D: .; length: 13; size: .; V: TRBV6-5; J: TRBJ2-1; DNA: TGTGCCAGCAGGGTAGCGAGGCGGAATGAGCAGTTCTTC; CDR3: CASRVARRNEQFF
D: TRBD1; length: 16; size: .; V: TRBV27; J: TRBJ2-5; DNA: TGTGCCAGCAGCGCCCTGGCGGACAGGGACCAAGAGACCCAGTACTTC; CDR3: CASSALADRDQETQYF
D: .; length: 13; size: .; V: TRBV5-5; J: TRBJ2-7; DNA: TGTGCCAGCAGCTTGTTCCCGGGACTCGAGCAGTACTTC; CDR3: CASSLFPGLEQYF
D: TRBD1; length: 16; size: .; V: TRBV28; J: TRBJ2-3; DNA: TGTGCCAGCAGTTTATCGGGGACAGGGGGCACAGATACGCAGTATTTT; CDR3: CASSLSGTGGTDTQYF
D: .; length: 16; size: once; V: TRBV5-1; J: TRBJ2-7; DNA: TGCGCCAGCAGCTTGGGGCCCCGGGTGGGAGTCCACGAGCAGTACTTC; CDR3: CASSLGPRVGVHEQYF
D: TRBD1; length: 16; size: .; V: TRBV6-1; J: TRBJ1-5; DNA: TGTGCCAGCAGTGGAACGGGACAGGGGTACAATCAGCCCCAGCATTTT; CDR3: CASSGTGQGYNQPQHF
D: .; length: 13; size: .; V: TRBV5-1; J: TRBJ2-5; DNA: TGCGCCAGCAATCGGGGAATCCAAGAGACCCAGTACTTC; CDR3: CASNRGIQETQYF
D: .; length: 13; size: .; V: TRBV7-2; J: TRBJ1-1; DNA: TGTGCCAGCAGCTACGGACAGTACACTGAAGCTTTCTTT; CDR3: CASSYGQYTEAFF
D: TRBD1; length: 12; size: .; V: TRBV6-5; J: TRBJ2-3; DNA: TGTGCCAGCAGTACTACAGGGGGCGCGCAGTATTTT; CDR3: CASSTTGGAQYF
D: .; length: 11; size: .; V: TRBV5-1; J: TRBJ2-5; DNA: TGCGCCAGCAGCTCGAGGGAGACCCAGTACTTC; CDR3: CASSSRETQYF
D: .; length: 14; size: .; V: TRBV7-8; J: TRBJ2-7; DNA: TGTGCCAGCAGCTTTGGGGGAGACAGGTACGAGCAGTACTTC; CDR3: CASSFGGDRYEQYF
D: .; length: 12; size: .; V: TRBV7-2; J: TRBJ2-1; DNA: TGTGCCAGCAGCTTACTTTACAATGAGCAGTTCTTC; CDR3: CASSLLYNEQFF
D: TRBD1; length: 13; size: .; V: TRBV6-1; J: TRBJ1-1; DNA: TGTGCCAGCAGTTCAGGACAGGGCACTGAAGCTTTCTTT; CDR3: CASSSGQGTEAFF
D: .; length: 15; size: .; V: TRBV28; J: TRBJ2-7; DNA: TGTGCCAGCAGTTTAGCCGGAGGGCGGGTCCACGAGCAGTACTTC; CDR3: CASSLAGGRVHEQYF
D: .; length: 13; size: .; V: TRBV30; J: TRBJ2-5; DNA: TGTGCCTGGAGTGTAATTGGAGGGGGGACCCAGTACTTC; CDR3: CAWSVIGGGTQYF
D: .; length: 16; size: .; V: TRBV15; J: TRBJ2-1; DNA: TGTGCCACCAGGAGCTTACCCCACAACTCCTACAATGAGCAGTTCTTC; CDR3: CATRSLPHNSYNEQFF
D: TRBD2; length: 16; size: .; V: TRBV5-4; J: TRBJ2-3; DNA: TGTGCCAGCAGCCGAGGGACTAGCGGGAGTGCAGATACGCAGTATTTT; CDR3: CASSRGTSGSADTQYF
D: .; length: 14; size: .; V: TRBV19; J: TRBJ1-5; DNA: TGTGCCAGTGCCCAGGGGCTTAGCAATCAGCCCCAGCATTTT; CDR3: CASAQGLSNQPQHF
D: .; length: 15; size: .; V: TRBV5-4; J: TRBJ2-2; DNA: TGTGCCAGCAGCGCCGGCAAGGGGCACACCGGGGAGCTGTTTTTT; CDR3: CASSAGKGHTGELFF
D: TRBD1; length: 15; size: .; V: TRBV6-4; J: TRBJ1-2; DNA: TGTGCCAGCAGTGACTCCGGGACAGGGTACTATGGCTACACCTTC; CDR3: CASSDSGTGYYGYTF
D: .; length: 14; size: .; V: TRBV11-3; J: TRBJ1-1; DNA: TGTGCCAGCAGCCCTGGGGGGGGCGGCACTGAAGCTTTCTTT; CDR3: CASSPGGGGTEAFF
D: .; length: 12; size: .; V: TRBV30; J: TRBJ2-2; DNA: TGTGCCTCCGGGGTAAACACCGGGGAGCTGTTTTTT; CDR3: CASGVNTGELFF
D: TRBD1; length: 14; size: .; V: TRBV5-8; J: TRBJ1-2; DNA: TGTGCCAGCAGCTTGTACCAGGGGGCCTATGGCTACACCTTC; CDR3: CASSLYQGAYGYTF
D: TRBD2; length: 16; size: .; V: TRBV7-2; J: TRBJ2-3; DNA: TGTGCCAGCAGCTCTCCAGCGGGAGGAGGAACAGATACGCAGTATTTT; CDR3: CASSSPAGGGTDTQYF
D: TRBD2; length: 17; size: once; V: TRBV4-2; J: TRBJ2-1; DNA: TGTGCCAGCAGCCCACCGGGACTAGCGGGAGGCGGGGATGAGCAGTTCTTC; CDR3: CASSPPGLAGGGDEQFF
D: .; length: 13; size: .; V: TRBV5-1; J: TRBJ2-7; DNA: TGCGCCAGCAGCTTGGCCGCGGGGTACGAGCAGTACTTC; CDR3: CASSLAAGYEQYF
D: .; length: 15; size: .; V: TRBV9; J: TRBJ2-3; DNA: TGTGCCAGCAGCCCTAAGGAGGGGTGGTCAGATACGCAGTATTTT; CDR3: CASSPKEGWSDTQYF
D: TRBD1; length: 14; size: .; V: TRBV5-1; J: TRBJ2-1; DNA: TGCGCCAGCAGCTTGGCCGGGACAGGGGCTAAGCAGTTCTTC; CDR3: CASSLAGTGAKQFF
D: .; length: 16; size: once; V: TRBV25-1; J: TRBJ1-5; DNA: TGTGCCAGCAGTGGCGACAGAGGAGGGATCAATCAGCCCCAGCATTTT; CDR3: CASSGDRGGINQPQHF
D: .; length: 15; size: .; V: TRBV11-2; J: TRBJ2-6; DNA: TGTGCCAGCAGGCGCCCAGGGTCTGGGGCCAACGTCCTGACTTTC; CDR3: CASRRPGSGANVLTF
D: .; length: 11; size: once; V: TRBV7-9; J: TRBJ2-5; DNA: TGTGCCAGCACGTACCAAGAGACCCAGTACTTC; CDR3: CASTYQETQYF
D: TRBD1; length: 15; size: once; V: TRBV9; J: TRBJ2-1; DNA: TGTGCCAGCAGCGGCGGGACAGGGAGCGGCAATGAGCAGTTCTTC; CDR3: CASSGGTGSGNEQFF
D: TRBD1; length: 19; size: .; V: TRBV7-9; J: TRBJ1-4; DNA: TGTGCCAGCAGCTTACCCGGCGGCAGGGGGATTGGGCTTAATGAAAAACTGTTTTTT; CDR3: CASSLPGGRGIGLNEKLFF
D: .; length: 15; size: .; V: TRBV6-5; J: TRBJ2-2; DNA: TGTGCCAGCAGCATAGGATGGGCGAACACCGGGGAGCTGTTTTTT; CDR3: CASSIGWANTGELFF
D: .; length: 15; size: .; V: TRBV11-2; J: TRBJ1-1; DNA: TGTGCCAGCAGTCTATACTACTTCGGGGGCACTGAAGCTTTCTTT; CDR3: CASSLYYFGGTEAFF